Following are 4 T cell receptor beta chains from one sample sequenced in a study of cytomegalovirus exposure and HLA in healthy donors. The study ran its PCR with 60 Vbeta and 13 Jbeta primers. Clones were sequenced by immunoSEQ multiplex PCR, and TCRdb holds only the in-frame ones, with some missing. The listing records more than 130,000 clones. Specimen: PBMCs. These receptors were taken from a man aged 35-49 years in good health and CMV-seronegative.

The CDR3 coding sequence is TGTGCCAGCAGCGCTGGGACAGGGGGTTATAGCAATCAGCCCCAGCATTTT. Its protein product is CASSAGTGGYSNQPQHF. V usage is TRBV11-2 and J usage is TRBJ1-5, with 11 bases matching TRBD1. CDR1 SGHAT and CDR2 FQNNGV come from the germline V gene. With V trimmed by 5 bases and J by 0 bases, 6 bases remained unmatched. The CDR3 totals 17 residues.

The V gene is TRBV12-2, the J gene TRBJ2-7; the table's D call of TRBD1 was not tested on the DNA. TRBV12-2 is classified as a pseudogene. This CDR3 comprises 14 residues. CDR3 sequence reads: CASRLAHRGPEQYF. CDR3 DNA: TGTGCAAGTCGCTTAGCGCACAGGGGGCCGGAGCAGTACTTC.

The rearrangement links TRBV11-2 to TRBJ2-7, with D hard to call. The germline V gene has CDR1 SGHAT and CDR2 FQNNGV. Trimming took 5 bases from V and 5 from J, leaving 7 bases between them. This CDR3 contains 11 residues. DNA of the CDR3: TGTGCCAGCAGCCCCCGAGACGAGCAGTACTTC. This codes for CASSPRDEQYF.

J is TRBJ2-7 and V is TRBV5-5; D possibly corresponds to TRBD2 (5 bases). In germline, CDR1 is SGHKS, CDR2 YYEKEE (reference sequence). Trimming left V 4 bases short and J 5 bases short, with 13 bases between. The CDR3 covers 13 residues. The CDR3 coding sequence is TGTGCCAGCAGCGCCCAAGCCGGGGACGAGCAGTACTTC. This encodes CASSAQAGDEQYF.